The 16 T cell receptor beta chains in this list originate from one sample, sequenced in a study of beta chain features in type 1 diabetes. Study-level results: People with Type 1 diabetes carried modestly yet significantly shorter TCRB CDR3s in all four CD4+ subsets.

No antigen has been assigned to these receptors. The investigators reverse transcribed all of the isolated RNA, so they sequenced expressed TCRB transcripts. Assay: immunoSEQ multiplex PCR; the TCRdb copy retains only in-frame clones and omits some. The table has about 340,000 clones, roughly 12% seen once. The source material was naive CD4+ T cells from blood. These TCRs come from a woman aged 18-29 years with type 1 diabetes.

V usage is TRBV5-1 and J usage is TRBJ2-1; TRBD2 matches at 13 bases. The V and J ends lost 2 bases and 10 bases, in that order; junction bases with no gene match: 6. Germline CDR1 reads SGHRS; CDR2 reads YFSETQ. CDR3 length equals 15 residues. CDR3 sequence reads: CASSFRLAGGSEQFF. CDR3 coding DNA: TGCGCCAGCAGCTTTCGACTAGCGGGAGGAAGCGAGCAGTTCTTC.

V is TRBV7-3 and J is TRBJ2-1; D might be TRBD1 (5 bases). The CDR3 has 15 amino acids. Germline V gives CDR1 SGHTA, CDR2 FQGTGA. With 4 bases removed from V and 0 bases from J, the gap between germline ends came to 10 bases. This CDR3 reads CASSWGLSSYNEQFF. The CDR3 DNA is TGTGCCAGCAGCTGGGGCCTGAGCTCCTACAATGAGCAGTTCTTC.

This clone turned up a few times. The CDR3 nucleotides are TGTGCCAGCTCACCGGGACAGGACAAGAACTATGGCTACACCTTC. It codes for CASSPGQDKNYGYTF. The rearrangement uses TRBV18 and TRBJ1-2; 8 nucleotides agree with TRBD1. V gave up 3 bases and J gave up 2 bases; unmatched junction bases: 5. The V gene's germline CDR1 is KGHSH and CDR2 LQKENI. The CDR3 sequence is 15 residues long.

In its sample, this clone was seen a few times. Mismatch with germline at one junction end may stem from a read error. Other nucleotide sequences from this sample produce the same CDR3. V gene TRBV7-9 combines with J gene TRBJ2-5; 10 bases match TRBD2. This CDR3 comprises 14 residues. The germline V gene encodes CDR1 SEHNR and CDR2 FQNEAQ (reference sequence). CDR3 residues: CASSLAGARETQYF. In DNA, the CDR3 is TGTGCCAGCAGCCTAGCGGGAGCGAGGGAGACCCAGTACTTC.

In its sample, this clone was seen a few times. This chain joins TRBV11-2 and TRBJ2-1; 12 bases line up with TRBD2. The CDR3 totals 16 residues. The V gene's germline CDR1 is SGHAT and CDR2 FQNNGV. Trimming removed 5 bases from V and 7 bases from J; junction bases left unmatched: 9. The CDR3 bases are TGTGCCAGCAGCCGTGGACTAGCGGGAACGGGGAATGAGCAGTTCTTC. Translated, it gives CASSRGLAGTGNEQFF.

This chain links TRBV5-1 with TRBJ2-1; 15 bases agree with TRBD2. Germline loops: CDR1 SGHRS, CDR2 YFSETQ. The V and J ends lost 4 bases and 9 bases, in that order; junction bases with no gene match: 8. The CDR3 is 16 amino acids. This chain's CDR3 is CASSQSGLAGGGEQFF. CDR3 DNA sequence: TGCGCCAGCAGCCAATCGGGACTAGCGGGAGGTGGTGAGCAGTTCTTC.

The rearrangement links TRBV28 to TRBJ2-7; the D gene is possibly TRBD2 (7 bases). The CDR3 loop spans 13 amino acids. V lost 9 bases and J lost 7, with 19 bases in between. Germline V gene sequence: CDR1 MDHEN, CDR2 SYDVKM. CDR3 amino acids: CASSTGGSGEQYV. The DNA for the CDR3 is TGTGCCAGTTCGACGGGGGGCTCGGGGGAGCAGTACGTC.

The V gene is TRBV29-1, the J gene TRBJ1-2; no clear D. The CDR3 loop spans 11 amino acids. Germline assignment: CDR1 SQVTM and CDR2 ANQGSEA. The germline V and J ends were trimmed by 4 bases and 0 bases, with 3 bases remaining between them. CDR3 protein: CSVAANYGYTF. The CDR3 DNA reads as TGCAGCGTTGCGGCTAACTATGGCTACACCTTC.

The chain joins TRBV4-1 to TRBJ1-1; 7 bases map to TRBD1. This CDR3 is built from 15 residues. The V gene's germline CDR1 is MGHRA and CDR2 YSYEKL. The junction had 4 bases not matched to a gene; V was cut back by 0 bases and J by 3 bases. The CDR3 here is CASSQEDRVYTEAFF. For the CDR3, the DNA is TGCGCCAGCAGCCAAGAAGACAGGGTCTACACTGAAGCTTTCTTT.

This clone appeared many times. The rearrangement joins TRBV29-1 to TRBJ2-7; D is uncertain. CDR1 and CDR2 from the germline V gene are SQVTM and ANQGSEA. The CDR3 is 14 amino acids. The V end was cut by 4 bases, the J end by 2 bases, with 15 bases between. The DNA of the CDR3 is TGCAGCGTTGGAGGTAGCTACGGCCCCTACGAGCAGTACGTC. Translation: CSVGGSYGPYEQYV.

The table lists this clone with a few counts. The V gene is TRBV25-1, the J gene TRBJ2-7; no definite D call. The germline CDR1 and CDR2 sequences are MGHDK and SYGVNS. The CDR3 is 14 residues long. V lost 1 base to trimming and J lost 3 bases, with 10 bases between them. The CDR3 loop is CASSEWAAGYEQYF. In DNA form, the CDR3 reads TGTGCCAGCAGTGAATGGGCAGCCGGCTACGAGCAGTACTTC.

Only a few counts were recorded for this clone. The V and J genes are TRBV11-2 and TRBJ2-1; 7 bases line up with TRBD1. The length of the CDR3 is 15 residues. Germline CDR1 SGHAT, CDR2 FQNNGV. The ends lost 6 bases at V and 5 bases at J; junction bases unmatched: 10. The CDR3, as DNA: TGTGCCAGCAGTCCTACAGGGGCACCAAACAATGAGCAGTTCTTC. Its protein is CASSPTGAPNNEQFF.

V is TRBV6-1 and J is TRBJ2-1; 7 nucleotides match TRBD2. Germline CDR1 and CDR2: MNHNS and SASEGT. V was pared by 7 bases and J by 5 bases, with 8 bases of the junction left unmatched. CDR3 length: 14 amino acids. The CDR3 nucleotides read TGTGCCAGCAAACGGCTGGCGGGAGACAATGAGCAGTTCTTC. Its translation: CASKRLAGDNEQFF.

This clone was found a few times. The gene calls are TRBV12-5 and TRBJ2-1; 7 bases align to TRBD2. The V gene end was trimmed by 0 bases and the J gene end by 2 bases; junction bases not matched to a gene: 7. Germline V CDR1 and CDR2: LGHNT, FRNRAP. The CDR3 consists of 17 residues. The CDR3 is CASGLVLAGVAYNEQFF. Written as DNA, the CDR3 is TGTGCTAGTGGTTTGGTTTTGGCGGGAGTGGCCTACAATGAGCAGTTCTTC.

The genes are TRBV29-1 and TRBJ2-1; D remains unclear. Deletions cut 7 bases from V and 0 bases from J, with 10 bases between. Germline CDR1 and CDR2: SQVTM and ANQGSEA. The CDR3 sequence is 13 residues long. The CDR3 protein is CSAAENSYNEQFF. As DNA, the CDR3 is TGCAGCGCGGCGGAGAACTCCTACAATGAGCAGTTCTTC.

The table lists this clone with a few counts. This chain joins TRBV6-1 and TRBJ1-1; TRBD1 aligns across 8 bases. Trimming took 4 bases from V and 5 from J; bases not matched to a gene: 6. The germline gives CDR1 MNHNS, CDR2 SASEGT. This CDR3 is built from 14 residues. Here the CDR3 DNA reads TGTGCCAGCAGTGTAACGGACAGGGTGACTGAAGCTTTCTTT. It translates to CASSVTDRVTEAFF.